These 20 T cell receptor beta chains were all obtained from the same sample, sequenced in a study of T cell responses to AZD1222 COVID-19 vaccine. Profiling relied on immunoSEQ multiplex PCR, and the TCRdb table lists in-frame clones only, not all of them. Here the sample spans some 99,000 clones, roughly 84% being singletons. The specimen comprised peripheral blood, sampled on day 0 of AZD1222 vaccination. Receptor source: an adult in good health.

This clone appeared a single time. The rearrangement uses TRBV2 and TRBJ1-2, with a weak D call TRBD1 (5 bases). CDR3 length: 14 residues. The V gene lost 2 bases and the J gene lost 8 bases, with 15 bases spanning the gap. Germline V gene data show CDR1 as SNHLY and CDR2 as FYNNEI. As DNA, the CDR3 is TGTGCCAGCAGTGAAAGACAGCCTGGAGACGGCTACACCTTC. Translated: CASSERQPGDGYTF.

The CDR3 nucleotides are TGTGCCAGCTCACCCCCTGGCGGGAGGACCCCCGGGGAGACCCAGTACTTC. As protein: CASSPPGGRTPGETQYF. The chain employs TRBV18 and TRBJ2-5; TRBD2 matches at 8 bases. The CDR3 has 17 amino acids. Germline lookup yields CDR1 KGHSH and CDR2 LQKENI. V lost 3 bases and J lost 5; bases outside the gene matches: 14.

This clone occurred once. This rearrangement joins TRBV29-1 to TRBJ1-3, with 7 bases aligning to TRBD1. The CDR3 has 13 residues. From germline, CDR1 is SQVTM and CDR2 ANQGSEA. Unmatched junction bases numbered 5, after V lost 7 bases and J lost 2 bases. The CDR3 coding sequence is TGCAGCGGTCAGGGGGATACTGGAAACACCATATATTTT. Translated: CSGQGDTGNTIYF.

This clone has just one count. This chain connects TRBV27 to TRBJ1-6; no firm D call. The CDR3 has 18 residues. V was cut by 6 bases and J by 0 bases, with 18 bases left in between. Per the germline V gene, CDR1 is MNHEY and CDR2 is SMNVEV (reference sequence). The CDR3 spells CASRSPTRHSSYNSPLHF. CDR3 bases: TGTGCCAGCAGGTCACCGACCCGACACAGCTCCTATAATTCACCCCTCCACTTT.

The chain employs TRBV4-3 and TRBJ2-1; TRBD2 matches at 8 bases. Germline V gene lookup returns CDR1 LGHNA and CDR2 YSLEER. The length of the CDR3 is 16 residues. Losses at the gene ends were 0 bases for V and 2 bases for J; bases not matched to a gene: 3. CDR3 loop: CASSQEAGGTYNEQFF. As DNA, the CDR3 is TGCGCCAGCAGCCAAGAGGCGGGGGGAACCTACAATGAGCAGTTCTTC.

This chain connects TRBV6-5 to TRBJ1-1; D is possibly TRBD1 (5 bases). Trimming stripped 0 bases from V and 2 bases from J, with 7 bases between. The germline V gene has CDR1 MNHEY and CDR2 SVGAGI. The CDR3 loop spans 14 amino acids. Here the CDR3 DNA reads TGTGCCAGCAGTTACTCGACAGTTAACACTGAAGCTTTCTTT. Translated: CASSYSTVNTEAFF.

This clone was seen only a few times. The chain has TRBV28 and TRBJ1-1; 7 bases align to TRBD1. Germline V gene data show CDR1 as MDHEN and CDR2 as SYDVKM. V shed 3 bases, J shed 8 bases, and the junction held 3 bases outside the gene matches. The CDR3 sequence is 12 residues long. The CDR3 here is CASSLTGPEAFF. The CDR3 region has the DNA TGTGCCAGCAGTTTGACAGGGCCAGAAGCTTTCTTT.

The sample holds a few counts of this clone. J is TRBJ1-2 and V is TRBV10-3; no definite D call. The germline gives CDR1 ENHRY, CDR2 SYGVKD. Trimming removed 3 bases at V and 4 bases at J, with 9 bases between. The CDR3 is made up of 13 amino acids. CDR3 region: CAISDPKAYGYTF. CDR3 nucleotides: TGTGCCATCAGTGACCCCAAGGCCTATGGCTACACCTTC.

The V call is TRBV29-1, the J call TRBJ2-3; no firm D call. The CDR3 is 12 residues long. CDR1 and CDR2 (germline): SQVTM, ANQGSEA. With 6 bases removed from V and 0 bases from J, the gap between germline ends came to 7 bases. CDR3 DNA sequence: TGCAGCGTGGAAACTAGCACAGATACGCAGTATTTT. Its translation: CSVETSTDTQYF.

This clone was recorded only once. V gene TRBV30 combines with J gene TRBJ1-5; D is ambiguous. This CDR3 contains 14 residues. The V end lost 2 bases, the J end lost 5 bases, and 13 bases lay between the germline ends. Germline V gives CDR1 GTSNPN, CDR2 SVGIG (reference sequence). The CDR3 coding sequence is TGTGCCTGGAGTCCTCCGTGGTGGCATCAGCCCCAGCATTTT. It yields the protein CAWSPPWWHQPQHF.

V usage is TRBV6-5 and J usage is TRBJ2-1; D gene ambiguous. Germline V CDR1 and CDR2: MNHEY, SVGAGI. Trimming stripped 5 bases from V and 4 bases from J, with 15 bases between. The CDR3 is 15 amino acids. The CDR3 sequence: CASSPTNRLYNEQFF. The CDR3 coding sequence is TGTGCCAGCAGTCCAACGAACCGGCTTTACAATGAGCAGTTCTTC.

This chain uses TRBV7-9 with TRBJ1-4; 7 bases fit TRBD1. This CDR3 has 16 amino acids. V lost 5 bases to trimming and J lost 7 bases; unmatched junction nucleotides: 13. The germline gives CDR1 SEHNR, CDR2 FQNEAQ (reference sequence). The CDR3 sequence is CASSPFHSGGGEKLFF. CDR3 in DNA: TGTGCCAGCAGCCCATTTCATTCAGGGGGAGGTGAAAAACTGTTTTTT.

This sequence joins TRBV24-1 and TRBJ1-2; tentatively, D is TRBD1 (6 bases). The germline V gene has CDR1 KGHDR and CDR2 SFDVKD. The CDR3 length is 15 residues. The V gene lost 5 bases and the J gene lost 2 bases, with 14 bases spanning the gap. The CDR3 sequence is CATSGGSGDNYGYTF. CDR3 nucleotide sequence: TGTGCCACCAGTGGCGGGTCAGGGGACAACTATGGCTACACCTTC.

CDR3 nucleotides: TGTGCCAGCAGTTACAGGTCAGGGGTGACTGAAGCTTTCTTT. It translates to CASSYRSGVTEAFF. This chain joins TRBV6-5 and TRBJ1-1, with D possibly matching TRBD1 (6 bases). The V end lost 2 bases, the J end lost 5 bases, and 12 bases lay between the germline ends. Germline CDR1 reads MNHEY; CDR2 reads SVGAGI. The CDR3 extends over 14 amino acids.

The chain links TRBV7-2 to TRBJ2-7, with D unresolved. V lost 5 bases and J 6 bases, leaving 14 bases between the germline ends. This CDR3 has 13 residues. Germline lookup yields CDR1 SGHTA and CDR2 FQGNSA. The CDR3 DNA reads as TGTGCCAGCAGCGAGACCCCCTATGGCGAGCAGTACGTC. It encodes CASSETPYGEQYV.

The chain couples TRBV15 to TRBJ2-2; 8 bases match TRBD1. J gave up 5 bases and V 0 bases, and 5 bases lay outside the gene matches. The CDR3 is 16 residues long. Germline values: CDR1 LNHNV, CDR2 YYDKDF (reference sequence). The CDR3 nucleotides read TGTGCCACCAGCAGAGATCGCAGGGGGCTGACCGGGGAGCTGTTTTTT. Its translation: CATSRDRRGLTGELFF. Together with reference TRBV15 and TRBJ2-2, the CDR3 gives the full variable domain: DAMVIQNPRYQVTQFGKPVTLSCSQTLNHNVMYWYQQKSSQAPKLLFHYYDKDFNNEADTPDNFQSRRPNTSFCFLDIRSPGLGDTAMYLCATSRDRRGLTGELFFGEGSRLTVL.

The gene calls are TRBV5-1 and TRBJ2-1; a possible D gene is TRBD2 (6 bases). Trimming removed 1 base from V and 2 bases from J, with 16 bases in between. This CDR3 has 17 amino acids. CDR1 is SGHRS, CDR2 YFSETQ, per germline. The CDR3 loop reads CASSLQGAGSPYNEQFF. CDR3 nucleotides: TGCGCCAGCAGCTTGCAAGGGGCGGGGTCTCCCTACAATGAGCAGTTCTTC.

The chain has TRBV20-1 and TRBJ1-1, with 8 nucleotides matching TRBD1. The CDR3 totals 15 residues. Germline V gene sequence: CDR1 DFQATT, CDR2 SNEGSKA (reference sequence). With 3 bases clipped from V and 1 base from J, the junction kept 7 bases outside the gene matches. The CDR3 DNA reads TGCAGTGCTAGTGCAGACGGACAGGGGAACACTGAAGCTTTCTTT. This sequence encodes CSASADGQGNTEAFF.

This chain joins TRBV19 and TRBJ1-2; 9 nucleotides line up with TRBD1. After removal of 6 bases from V and 3 bases from J, the junction contained 2 bases not matched to a gene. Germline-derived CDR1 and CDR2 are LNHDA and SQIVND (reference sequence). CDR3 size: 13 residues. The CDR3 is CASRRDRDYGYTF. The CDR3 nucleotides read TGTGCCAGTAGGCGGGACAGGGACTATGGCTACACCTTC.

The CDR3 here is CASSQDWTSGGYTF. As DNA, the CDR3 is TGTGCCAGCAGCCAAGATTGGACGAGTGGTGGCTACACCTTC. The chain employs TRBV3-1 (or the pseudogene TRBV3-2) and TRBJ1-2; D remains ambiguous. From germline, CDR1 is LGHDT and CDR2 YNNKEL (reference sequence). There are 14 residues in the CDR3. The V gene lost 0 bases and the J gene lost 7 bases, with 12 bases spanning the gap.